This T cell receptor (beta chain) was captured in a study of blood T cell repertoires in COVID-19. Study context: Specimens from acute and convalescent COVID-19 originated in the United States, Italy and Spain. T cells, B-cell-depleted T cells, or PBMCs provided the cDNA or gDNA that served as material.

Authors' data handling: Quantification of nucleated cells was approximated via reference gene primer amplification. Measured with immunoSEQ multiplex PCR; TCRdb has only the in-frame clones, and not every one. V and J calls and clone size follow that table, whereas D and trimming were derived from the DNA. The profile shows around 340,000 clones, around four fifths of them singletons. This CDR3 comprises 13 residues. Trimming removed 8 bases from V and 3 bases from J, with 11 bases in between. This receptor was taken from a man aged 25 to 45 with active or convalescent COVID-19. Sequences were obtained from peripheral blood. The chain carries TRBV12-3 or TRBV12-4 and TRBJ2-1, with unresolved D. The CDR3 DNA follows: TGTGCCAGCTACTCAGGATTCTACAATGAGCAGTTCTTC. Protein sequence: CASYSGFYNEQFF.